This T cell receptor (beta chain) was obtained from a study of blood T cell repertoires in COVID-19. The wider study: From T cells, B-cell-depleted T cells, or PBMCs came the material, which was cDNA or gDNA.

Trimming pared 5 bases from V and 3 bases from J, leaving 14 bases between. Per germline, CDR1 SGHRS and CDR2 YFSETQ. This CDR3 region has 14 residues. Assay: immunoSEQ multiplex PCR; the TCRdb copy retains only in-frame clones and omits some. This sample has about 280,000 clones, with roughly 90% found just once. This sequence originates from a woman in her twenties or thirties with COVID-19, enrolled during active disease. This rearrangement joins TRBV5-1 to TRBJ2-5, with D possibly TRBD2 on 6 matching bases. What was sequenced was peripheral blood. The CDR3 bases are TGCGCCAGCAGTACTCTAGCGAATAAAGAGACCCAGTACTTC. This encodes CASSTLANKETQYF.